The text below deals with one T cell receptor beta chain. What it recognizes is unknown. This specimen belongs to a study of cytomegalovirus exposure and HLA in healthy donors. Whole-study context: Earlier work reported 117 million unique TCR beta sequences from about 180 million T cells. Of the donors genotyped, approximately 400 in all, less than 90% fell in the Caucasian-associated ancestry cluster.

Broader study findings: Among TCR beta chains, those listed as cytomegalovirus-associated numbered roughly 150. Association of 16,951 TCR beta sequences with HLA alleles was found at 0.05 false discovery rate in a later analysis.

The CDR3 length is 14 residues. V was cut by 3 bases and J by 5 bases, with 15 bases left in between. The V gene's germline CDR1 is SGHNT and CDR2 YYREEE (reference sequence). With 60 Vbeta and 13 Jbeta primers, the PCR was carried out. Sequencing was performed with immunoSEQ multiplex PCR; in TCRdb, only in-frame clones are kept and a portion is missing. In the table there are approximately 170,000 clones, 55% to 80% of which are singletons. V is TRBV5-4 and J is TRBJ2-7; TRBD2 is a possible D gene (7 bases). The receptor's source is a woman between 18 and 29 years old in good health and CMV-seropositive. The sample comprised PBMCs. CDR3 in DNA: TGTGCCAGCAGCTGGGGGGGGGCGCGCCACGAGCAGTACTTC. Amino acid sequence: CASSWGGARHEQYF. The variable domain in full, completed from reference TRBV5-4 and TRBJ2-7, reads ETGVTQSPTHLIKTRGQQVTLRCSSQSGHNTVSWYQQALGQGPQFIFQYYREEENGRGNFPPRFSGLQFPNYSSELNVNALELDDSALYLCASSWGGARHEQYFGPGTRLTVT.